This paragraph covers one T cell receptor beta chain sequence. Its antigen is currently unknown. The data belong to a study of regulatory T cells. Study findings and constraints: In patients, unique TRB V-J pairs were restricted and V/J usage skewed, especially in Tregs. Hydrophobic residues at CDR3 positions 6 and 7 were enriched in conventional CD4+ T cells of CD3G-deficient patients.

Primers: 52 TRBV forward and 13 TRBJ reverse. Assay used: immunoSEQ multiplex PCR; TCRdb lists only in-frame clones, some missing. The sample lists almost 30,000 clones, about 90% seen once, with under 2% in the top ten. Patients, 2 to 39 years old, had expanded memory T-cell proportions. CD4+ cells were sorted into CD25-high CD127-low regulatory cells and CD25-low CD127-high conventional cells. Germline loops: CDR1 MNHNY, CDR2 SVGAGI (reference sequence). The ends lost 7 bases at V and 0 bases at J; junction bases unmatched: 8. CDR3 length: 15 amino acids. The material sequenced was conventional CD4+ T cells sorted from blood. The TCR originated in a person aged 18 to 30 with CD3G deficiency. J is TRBJ2-7 and V is TRBV6-6; 8 nucleotides line up with TRBD1. The CDR3, as DNA: TGTGCCAGCACCACGGGCAGGGGGCACTCCTACGAGCAGTACTTC. Amino acid sequence: CASTTGRGHSYEQYF.